The entry that follows covers one T cell receptor (beta chain) sequence. These data come from a study of shared clonotypes between healthy human individuals. CD8 cells classed as naive were CD45RO-negative and positively selected for CCR7, excluding terminally differentiated effector memory CD45RA+ cells. Caucasian adults living in Nashville, Tennessee, provided all samples. The method was immunoSEQ multiplex PCR; TCRdb's version includes in-frame clones alone and lacks a portion of them. The sample lists about 2 million clones, about 95% occurring once. The source is a man aged 18 to 29 in good health. The sequenced material came from naive CD8+ T cells sorted from blood.

CDR3 residues: CASSSAATNYNEQFF. CDR3 sequence (DNA): TGTGCCAGCAGCTCCGCCGCGACTAACTACAATGAGCAGTTCTTC. The J gene is TRBJ2-1, the V gene TRBV7-9, with D tentatively TRBD2 (5 bases). CDR1 is SEHNR, CDR2 FQNEAQ, per germline (reference sequence). The CDR3 is 15 amino acids. V was trimmed by 4 bases and J by 3 bases, leaving 13 bases between them.